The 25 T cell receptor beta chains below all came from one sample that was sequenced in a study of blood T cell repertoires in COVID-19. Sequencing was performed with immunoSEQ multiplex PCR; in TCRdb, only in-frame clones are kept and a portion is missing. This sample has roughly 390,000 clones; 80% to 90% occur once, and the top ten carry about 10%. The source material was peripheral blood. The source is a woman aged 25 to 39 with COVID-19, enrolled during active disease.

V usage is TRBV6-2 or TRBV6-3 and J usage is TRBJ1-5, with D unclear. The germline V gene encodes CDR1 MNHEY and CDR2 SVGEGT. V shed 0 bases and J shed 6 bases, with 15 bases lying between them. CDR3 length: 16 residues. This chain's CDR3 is CASSYSGSGGSQPQHF. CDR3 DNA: TGTGCCAGCAGTTACTCAGGCTCCGGAGGTAGTCAGCCCCAGCATTTT.

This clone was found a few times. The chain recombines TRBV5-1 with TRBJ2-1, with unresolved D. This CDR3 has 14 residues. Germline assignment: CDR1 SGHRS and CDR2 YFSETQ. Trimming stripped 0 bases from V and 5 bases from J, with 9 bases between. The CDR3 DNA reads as TGCGCCAGCAGCTTGGCGTCCGTAGACAATGAGCAGTTCTTC. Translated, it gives CASSLASVDNEQFF.

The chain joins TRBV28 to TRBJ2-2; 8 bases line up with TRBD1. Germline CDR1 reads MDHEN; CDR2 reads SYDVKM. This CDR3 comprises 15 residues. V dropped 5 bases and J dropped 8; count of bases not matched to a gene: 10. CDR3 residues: CASSPTTGAIGELFF. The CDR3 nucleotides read TGTGCCAGCAGTCCCACGACAGGGGCGATAGGGGAGCTGTTTTTT.

The CDR3 loop reads CASSQEVPWTGGNDQPQHF. CDR3 sequence (DNA): TGCGCCAGCAGCCAAGAGGTCCCCTGGACAGGGGGCAACGATCAGCCCCAGCATTTT. The rearrangement uses TRBV4-1 and TRBJ1-5; TRBD1 agrees at 11 bases. This CDR3 is built from 19 residues. The germline V gene has CDR1 MGHRA and CDR2 YSYEKL. V gave up 0 bases and J gave up 5 bases; unmatched junction bases: 12.

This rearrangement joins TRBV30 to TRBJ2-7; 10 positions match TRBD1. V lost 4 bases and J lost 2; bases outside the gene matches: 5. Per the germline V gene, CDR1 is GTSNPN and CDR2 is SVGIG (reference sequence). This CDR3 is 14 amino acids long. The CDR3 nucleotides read TGTGCCTGGACGTTCGGGACAGGGGCCTACGAGCAGTACTTC. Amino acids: CAWTFGTGAYEQYF.

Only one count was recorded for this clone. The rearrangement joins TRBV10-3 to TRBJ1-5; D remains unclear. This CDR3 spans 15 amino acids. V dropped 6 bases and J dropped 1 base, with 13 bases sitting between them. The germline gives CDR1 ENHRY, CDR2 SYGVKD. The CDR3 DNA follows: TGTGCCATCAGCGCCGAGGGTTCGAGCAATCAGCCCCAGCATTTT. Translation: CAISAEGSSNQPQHF.

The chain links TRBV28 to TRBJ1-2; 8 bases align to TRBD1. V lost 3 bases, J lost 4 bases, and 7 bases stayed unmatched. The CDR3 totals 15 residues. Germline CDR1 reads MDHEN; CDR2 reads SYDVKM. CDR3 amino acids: CASSLLAGGAYGYTF. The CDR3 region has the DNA TGTGCCAGCAGTTTGCTTGCAGGGGGCGCCTATGGCTACACCTTC.

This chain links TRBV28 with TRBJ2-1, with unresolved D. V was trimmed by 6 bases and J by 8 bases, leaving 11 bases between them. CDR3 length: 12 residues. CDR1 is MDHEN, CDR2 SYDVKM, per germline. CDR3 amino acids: CASRSLLYEQFF. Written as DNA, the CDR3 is TGTGCCAGCAGGAGCCTTTTGTATGAGCAGTTCTTC.

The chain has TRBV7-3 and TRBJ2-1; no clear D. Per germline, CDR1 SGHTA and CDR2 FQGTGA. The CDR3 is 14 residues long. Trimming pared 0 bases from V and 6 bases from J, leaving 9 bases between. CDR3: CASSLTAVGNEQFF. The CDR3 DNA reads TGTGCCAGCAGCTTAACGGCGGTGGGCAATGAGCAGTTCTTC.

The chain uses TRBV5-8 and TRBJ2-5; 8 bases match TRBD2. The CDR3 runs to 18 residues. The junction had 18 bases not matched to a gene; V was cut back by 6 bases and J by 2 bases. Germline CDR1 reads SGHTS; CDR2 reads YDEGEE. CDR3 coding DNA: TGTGCCAGCAACGAGCGGGAGTTTACGGGGACATCACAAGAGACCCAGTACTTC. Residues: CASNEREFTGTSQETQYF.

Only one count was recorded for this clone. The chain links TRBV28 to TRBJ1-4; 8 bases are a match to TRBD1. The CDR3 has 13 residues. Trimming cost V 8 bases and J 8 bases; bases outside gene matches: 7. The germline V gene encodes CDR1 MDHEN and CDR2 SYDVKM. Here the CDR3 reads CASRRTGSEKLFF. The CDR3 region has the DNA TGTGCCAGCCGTAGGACAGGGTCCGAAAAACTGTTTTTT.

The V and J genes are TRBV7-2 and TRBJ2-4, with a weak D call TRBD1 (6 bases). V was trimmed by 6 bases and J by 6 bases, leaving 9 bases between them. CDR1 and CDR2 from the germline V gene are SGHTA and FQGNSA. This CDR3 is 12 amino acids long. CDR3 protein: CASRGAGNIQYF. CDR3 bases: TGTGCCAGCAGGGGGGCAGGAAACATTCAGTACTTC.

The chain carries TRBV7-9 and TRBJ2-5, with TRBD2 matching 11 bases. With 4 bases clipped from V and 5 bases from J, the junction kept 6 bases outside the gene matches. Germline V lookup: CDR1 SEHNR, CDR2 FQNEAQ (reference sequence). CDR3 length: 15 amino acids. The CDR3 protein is CASSSTSGSRETQYF. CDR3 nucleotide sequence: TGTGCCAGCAGCTCCACTAGCGGGAGTCGGGAGACCCAGTACTTC.

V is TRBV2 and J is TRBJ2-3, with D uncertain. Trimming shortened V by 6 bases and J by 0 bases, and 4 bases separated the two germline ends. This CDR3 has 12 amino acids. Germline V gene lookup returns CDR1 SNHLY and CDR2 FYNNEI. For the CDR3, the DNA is TGTGCCAGCAGACAAAGCACAGATACGCAGTATTTT. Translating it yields CASRQSTDTQYF. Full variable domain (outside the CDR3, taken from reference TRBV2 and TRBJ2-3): EPEVTQTPSHQVTQMGQEVILRCVPISNHLYFYWYRQILGQKVEFLVSFYNNEISEKSEIFDDQFSVERPDGSNFTLKIRSTKLEDSAMYFCASRQSTDTQYFGPGTRLTVL.

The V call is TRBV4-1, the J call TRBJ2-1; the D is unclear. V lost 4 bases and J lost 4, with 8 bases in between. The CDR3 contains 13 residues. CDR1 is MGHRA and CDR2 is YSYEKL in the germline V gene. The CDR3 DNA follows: TGCGCCAGCAGCCTGCGAGGTTACAATGAGCAGTTCTTC. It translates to CASSLRGYNEQFF.

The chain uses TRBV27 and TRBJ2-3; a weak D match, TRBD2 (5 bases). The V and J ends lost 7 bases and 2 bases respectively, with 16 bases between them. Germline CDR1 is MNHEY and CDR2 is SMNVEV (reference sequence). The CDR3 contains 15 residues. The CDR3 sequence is CASTNGIGFTDTQYF. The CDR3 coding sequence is TGTGCCAGCACTAACGGGATTGGATTCACAGATACGCAGTATTTT.

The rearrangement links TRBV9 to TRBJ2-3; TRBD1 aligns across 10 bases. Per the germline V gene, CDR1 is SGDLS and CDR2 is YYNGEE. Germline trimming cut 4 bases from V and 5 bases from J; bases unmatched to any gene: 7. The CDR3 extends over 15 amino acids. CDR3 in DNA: TGTGCCAGCAGCACCCATCGGACAGGGGGAGATACGCAGTATTTT. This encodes CASSTHRTGGDTQYF.

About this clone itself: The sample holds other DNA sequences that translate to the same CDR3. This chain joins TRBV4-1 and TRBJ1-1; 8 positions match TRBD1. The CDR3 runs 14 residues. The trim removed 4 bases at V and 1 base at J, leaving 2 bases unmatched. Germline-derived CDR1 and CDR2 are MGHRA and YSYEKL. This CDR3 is CASSLGQGNTEAFF. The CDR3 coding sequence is TGCGCCAGCAGCCTAGGACAGGGGAACACTGAAGCTTTCTTT.

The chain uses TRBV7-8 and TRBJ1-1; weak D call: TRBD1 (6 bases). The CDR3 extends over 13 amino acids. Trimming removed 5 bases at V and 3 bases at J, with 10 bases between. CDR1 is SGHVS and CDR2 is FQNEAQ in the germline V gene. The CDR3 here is CASSLQGDTEAFF. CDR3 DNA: TGTGCCAGCAGCCTACAGGGCGACACTGAAGCTTTCTTT.

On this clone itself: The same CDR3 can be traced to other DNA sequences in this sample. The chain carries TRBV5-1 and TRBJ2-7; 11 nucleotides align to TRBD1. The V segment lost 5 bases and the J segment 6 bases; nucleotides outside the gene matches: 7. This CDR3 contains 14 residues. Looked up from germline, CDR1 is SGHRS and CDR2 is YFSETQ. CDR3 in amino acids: CASSTTGTGGEQYF. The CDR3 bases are TGCGCCAGCAGTACAACCGGGACAGGGGGCGAGCAGTACTTC.

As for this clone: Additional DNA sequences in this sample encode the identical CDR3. The CDR3 region has the DNA TGCAGCGTTGTAACCGGGGGAGGTCAGCCCCAGCATTTT. Protein sequence: CSVVTGGGQPQHF. V gene TRBV29-1 combines with J gene TRBJ1-5; D possibly corresponds to TRBD1 (5 bases). Trimming shortened V by 4 bases and J by 6 bases, and 13 bases separated the two germline ends. This CDR3 has 13 residues. The V gene's germline CDR1 is SQVTM and CDR2 ANQGSEA.

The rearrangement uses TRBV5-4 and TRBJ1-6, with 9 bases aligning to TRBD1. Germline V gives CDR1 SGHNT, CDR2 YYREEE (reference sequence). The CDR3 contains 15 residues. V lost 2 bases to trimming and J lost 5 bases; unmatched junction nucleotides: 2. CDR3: CASSFRTGDNSPLHF. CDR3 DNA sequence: TGTGCCAGCAGCTTTCGGACAGGGGATAATTCACCCCTCCACTTT.

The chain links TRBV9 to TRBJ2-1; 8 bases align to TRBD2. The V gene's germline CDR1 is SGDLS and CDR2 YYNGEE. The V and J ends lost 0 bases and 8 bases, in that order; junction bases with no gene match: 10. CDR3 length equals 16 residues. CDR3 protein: CASSVATGLEEHEQFF. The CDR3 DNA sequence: TGTGCCAGCAGCGTAGCTACGGGACTAGAGGAACATGAGCAGTTCTTC.

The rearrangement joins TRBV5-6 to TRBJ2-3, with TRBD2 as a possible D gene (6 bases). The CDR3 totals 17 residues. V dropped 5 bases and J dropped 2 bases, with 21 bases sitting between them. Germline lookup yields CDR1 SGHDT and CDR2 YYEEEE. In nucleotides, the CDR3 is TGTGCCAGCAGACCTTACGGGAGACCGCAACACACAGATACGCAGTATTTT. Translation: CASRPYGRPQHTDTQYF. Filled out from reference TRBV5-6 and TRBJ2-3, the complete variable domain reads DAGVTQSPTHLIKTRGQQVTLRCSPKSGHDTVSWYQQALGQGPQFIFQYYEEEERQRGNFPDRFSGHQFPNYSSELNVNALLLGDSALYLCASRPYGRPQHTDTQYFGPGTRLTVL.

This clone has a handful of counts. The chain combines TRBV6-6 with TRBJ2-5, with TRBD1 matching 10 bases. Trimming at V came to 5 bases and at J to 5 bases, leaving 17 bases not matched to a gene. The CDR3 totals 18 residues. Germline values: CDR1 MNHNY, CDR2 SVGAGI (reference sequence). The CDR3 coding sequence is TGTGCCAGCAGTCCGCAAAATCCGGACAGGGGGTTTGTGGAGACCCAGTACTTC. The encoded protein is CASSPQNPDRGFVETQYF.